This T cell receptor beta chain was sequenced for a study of human T cells and chemical hapten exposure. The CDR3 is made up of 12 amino acids. Germline V lookup: CDR1 LGHDT, CDR2 YNNKEL (reference sequence). Trimming at V came to 5 bases and at J to 9 bases, leaving 4 bases not matched to a gene. MiXCR, run by TCRdb on the RACE reads, gives a single entry per CDR3 protein. The repertoire has approximately 370,000 distinct CDR3 sequences, approximately 5.8% of them found once; the top ten carry about 8.7%. As for time point: pre-sensitization, week 0. The treatment was: therapeutic diphenylcyclopropenone sensitization with weekly scalp DPC.

The source material was whole blood, sampled in connection with sensitization to the hapten diphenylcyclopropenone (DPC). This receptor was taken from a woman younger than 30 with alopecia areata. Some clones in this sample may be carry-over from other donors' samples. The V gene is TRBV3-1, the J gene TRBJ1-5; 7 bases agree with TRBD1. The CDR3 protein is CASSDRQGPQHF. DNA of the CDR3: TGTGCCAGCAGCGATCGACAGGGGCCCCAGCATTTT.